The 13 T cell receptor beta chains presented below share a single source sample, sequenced in a study of identical twins. TCRdb passed the 5' RACE reads through MiXCR, listing each CDR3 protein once. There are more than 1.5 million distinct CDR3 sequences in the sample; about 32% occur only once, and under 0.35% lies in the top ten. The source material was cord blood. All receptors derive from a newborn girl in good health.

This clonotype was detected ten times or more. CDR3 residues: CSAGLAETQYF. The CDR3 nucleotides read TGCAGCGCTGGACTAGCGGAGACCCAGTACTTC. The chain recombines TRBV29-1 with TRBJ2-5; 9 nucleotides match TRBD2. The length of the CDR3 is 11 residues. Per the germline V gene, CDR1 is SQVTM and CDR2 is ANQGSEA. V lost 7 bases and J lost 5; bases outside the gene matches: 2. The full variable domain, completed using reference TRBV29-1 and TRBJ2-5, is SAVISQKPSRDICQRGTSLTIQCQVDSQVTMMFWYRQQPGQSLTLIATANQGSEATYESGFVIDKFPISRPNLTFSTLTVSNMSPEDSSIYLCSAGLAETQYFGPGTRLLVL.

This clonotype showed up many times. The J gene is TRBJ1-2, the V gene TRBV29-1; D is perhaps TRBD1 (6 bases). The CDR3 is 14 residues long. V dropped 3 bases and J dropped 3 bases, with 14 bases sitting between them. The V gene's germline CDR1 is SQVTM and CDR2 ANQGSEA. This CDR3 reads CSVDPGAPDYGYTF. For the CDR3, the DNA is TGCAGCGTTGATCCAGGGGCCCCAGACTATGGCTACACCTTC. The whole variable domain, remainder taken from reference TRBV29-1 and TRBJ1-2, is SAVISQKPSRDICQRGTSLTIQCQVDSQVTMMFWYRQQPGQSLTLIATANQGSEATYESGFVIDKFPISRPNLTFSTLTVSNMSPEDSSIYLCSVDPGAPDYGYTFGSGTRLTVV.

The V gene is TRBV3-1, the J gene TRBJ2-5; D ambiguous. The CDR3 extends over 12 amino acids. The germline V and J ends were trimmed by 1 base and 7 bases, with 7 bases remaining between them. Germline-derived CDR1 and CDR2 are LGHDT and YNNKEL (reference sequence). This chain's CDR3 is CASSQAVATQYF. The CDR3 coding sequence is TGTGCCAGCAGCCAAGCAGTCGCGACCCAGTACTTC.

This clonotype was observed a few times. J is TRBJ2-3 and V is TRBV20-1; 7 bases match TRBD1. The V segment lost 0 bases and the J segment 1 base; nucleotides outside the gene matches: 4. CDR1 and CDR2 from the germline V gene are DFQATT and SNEGSKA (reference sequence). The CDR3 extends over 15 amino acids. The DNA for the CDR3 is TGCAGTGCTAGAGATTTTACAGGGGGCACAGATACGCAGTATTTT. Its translation is CSARDFTGGTDTQYF.

CDR3 region: CASSERQGLSYGYTF. CDR3 coding DNA: TGTGCCAGCAGTGAACGACAGGGGCTATCCTATGGCTACACCTTC. The V call is TRBV6-5, the J call TRBJ1-2; 8 bases fit TRBD1. Trimming cost V 5 bases and J 4 bases; bases outside gene matches: 9. The germline CDR1 and CDR2 sequences are MNHEY and SVGAGI. The CDR3 loop spans 15 amino acids.

This clonotype has just a few counts. The chain joins TRBV29-1 to TRBJ2-5, with TRBD2 identical over 7 bases. Trimming cost V 3 bases and J 13 bases; bases outside gene matches: 2. CDR1 is SQVTM and CDR2 is ANQGSEA in the germline V gene. The CDR3 contains 9 residues. The CDR3 sequence: CSVDWGGYF. DNA for the CDR3: TGCAGCGTTGACTGGGGGGGGTACTTC.

This clonotype was counted a few times. The rearrangement joins TRBV4-1 to TRBJ2-1, with 12 nucleotides matching TRBD2. From germline, CDR1 is MGHRA and CDR2 YSYEKL. The junction had 7 bases not matched to a gene; V was cut back by 2 bases and J by 5 bases. The CDR3 runs 17 residues. DNA of the CDR3: TGCGCCAGCAGCCAACTAGGACTAGCGGGGCCGAACAATGAGCAGTTCTTC. Protein product: CASSQLGLAGPNNEQFF.

The gene calls are TRBV20-1 and TRBJ1-2; tentatively, D is TRBD1 (6 bases). CDR3 length: 12 residues. V dropped 2 bases and J dropped 4 bases, with 8 bases sitting between them. The germline gives CDR1 DFQATT, CDR2 SNEGSKA (reference sequence). The CDR3 DNA reads TGCAGTGCTAGAAGAGGGGGCTATGGCTACACCTTC. Its translation: CSARRGGYGYTF.

The chain links TRBV7-9 to TRBJ1-2; the match to TRBD1 covers 10 bases. The germline CDR1 and CDR2 sequences are SEHNR and FQNEAQ (reference sequence). The CDR3 has 17 residues. V trimming: 5 bases; J trimming: 5 bases; junction bases outside the gene matches: 14. CDR3 amino acids: CASSPRQGAGQGYGYTF. In nucleotides, the CDR3 is TGTGCCAGCAGCCCGAGACAGGGGGCAGGACAAGGGTATGGCTACACCTTC.

V and J are TRBV4-1 and TRBJ2-3; the match to TRBD2 covers 7 bases. J lost 4 bases, V lost 0 bases, and 4 bases had no gene match. Germline assignment: CDR1 MGHRA and CDR2 YSYEKL. The CDR3 sequence is 15 residues long. CDR3 nucleotide sequence: TGCGCCAGCAGCCAAGAACCAGCGGGGCCAGATACGCAGTATTTT. Translated, it gives CASSQEPAGPDTQYF.

This clonotype was counted only a few times. The rearrangement joins TRBV9 to TRBJ2-3; 9 bases agree with TRBD2. This CDR3 region has 17 residues. CDR1 SGDLS and CDR2 YYNGEE come from the germline V gene. With V trimmed by 4 bases and J by 2 bases, 11 bases remained unmatched. For the CDR3, the DNA is TGTGCCAGCAGCCCGAGAGCCCTAGCGGGATACACAGATACGCAGTATTTT. It is translated as CASSPRALAGYTDTQYF.

This clonotype has just one count. The rearrangement joins TRBV2 to TRBJ2-3, with 10 positions matching TRBD2. Germline CDR1 SNHLY, CDR2 FYNNEI. Trimming removed 6 bases from V and 4 bases from J; junction bases left unmatched: 10. The CDR3 sequence is 16 residues long. For the CDR3, the DNA is TGTGCCAGCAGGATTGCAGCGGGGGGGCGGGCAGATACGCAGTATTTT. Amino acids: CASRIAAGGRADTQYF.

This clonotype was recorded at least ten times. At one end, the junction sequence differs from germline, possibly due to a read error. The chain carries TRBV12-3 or TRBV12-4 and TRBJ2-5, with no clear D. The CDR3 runs to 16 residues. CDR3 region: CASSRRLAMPQGTQYF. CDR3 nucleotide sequence: TGTGCCAGCAGTCGACGGTTGGCGATGCCCCAAGGGACCCAGTACTTC.